The 21 T cell receptor beta chains given below trace back to one sample, sequenced in a study of CD8 T cells in Susac syndrome. RNA amounts of roughly 0.45 to 1 ug underwent reverse transcription with random hexamers. TCRdb used MiXCR to reprocess the immunoSEQ multiplex PCR reads, holding one entry per CDR3 protein. The repertoire holds roughly 140,000 distinct CDR3 sequences, with approximately 93% as singletons. The sequenced sample was CD8+ T cells from PBMCs. Receptor source: a human donor in good health.

The rearrangement uses TRBV30 and TRBJ1-1, with 8 bases fitting TRBD1. Germline CDR1 and CDR2: GTSNPN and SVGIG (reference sequence). The ends lost 3 bases at V and 7 bases at J; junction bases unmatched: 7. CDR3 length: 13 residues. CDR3 coding DNA: TGTGCCTGGAGAGGACAGGGACTAAGTGAAGCTTTCTTT. It codes for CAWRGQGLSEAFF. Based on the CDR3 plus reference TRBV30 and TRBJ1-1, the full variable domain is SQTIHQWPATLVQPVGSPLSLECTVEGTSNPNLYWYRQAAGRGLQLLFYSVGIGQISSEVPQNLSASRPQDRQFILSSKKLLLSDSGFYLCAWRGQGLSEAFFGQGTRLTVV.

The chain carries TRBV29-1 and TRBJ1-2; D not resolved. The CDR3 contains 11 residues. Germline V gene sequence: CDR1 SQVTM, CDR2 ANQGSEA. Trimming cost V 8 bases and J 5 bases, with 12 bases left between them. The DNA for the CDR3 is TGCAGCTCACGAGCAGAGTATGGCTACACCTTC. Protein: CSSRAEYGYTF. Looking up the rest from reference TRBV29-1 and TRBJ1-2 gives the full variable domain: SAVISQKPSRDICQRGTSLTIQCQVDSQVTMMFWYRQQPGQSLTLIATANQGSEATYESGFVIDKFPISRPNLTFSTLTVSNMSPEDSSIYLCSSRAEYGYTFGSGTRLTVV.

This chain connects TRBV9 to TRBJ2-5; D may be TRBD2 (5 bases). Trimming removed 2 bases from V and 5 bases from J, with 13 bases in between. CDR3 length: 14 residues. The germline V gene encodes CDR1 SGDLS and CDR2 YYNGEE. The CDR3 is CASSVRGLGETQYF. CDR3 bases: TGTGCCAGCAGCGTGAGAGGGTTGGGTGAGACCCAGTACTTC.

CDR3 region: CATAGTGGYNEQFF. CDR3 nucleotide sequence: TGTGCCACCGCGGGGACAGGGGGTTACAATGAGCAGTTCTTC. This chain connects TRBV27 to TRBJ2-1; 11 bases align to TRBD1. With V trimmed by 10 bases and J by 4 bases, 6 bases remained unmatched. The CDR3 consists of 14 residues. Germline CDR1 and CDR2: MNHEY and SMNVEV (reference sequence).

The rearrangement uses TRBV20-1 and TRBJ2-7; D call uncertain. Germline V lookup: CDR1 DFQATT, CDR2 SNEGSKA (reference sequence). The CDR3 is made up of 13 amino acids. V shed 3 bases and J shed 1 base, with 10 bases lying between them. CDR3 coding DNA: TGCAGTGCTAGCACGCCGAGATCCTACGAGCAGTACTTC. Translation: CSASTPRSYEQYF.

As DNA, the CDR3 is TGCAGCGCTACCTCAGATACGCAGTATTTT. Translated: CSATSDTQYF. The V call is TRBV29-1, the J call TRBJ2-3; no clear D gene. This CDR3 comprises 10 residues. Germline loops: CDR1 SQVTM, CDR2 ANQGSEA. V was clipped by 7 bases and J by 4 bases, with 6 bases between them.

The J gene is TRBJ2-7, the V gene TRBV9; 9 bases align to TRBD2. Trimming removed 3 bases from V and 6 bases from J; junction bases left unmatched: 4. CDR3 length: 13 residues. Looked up from germline, CDR1 is SGDLS and CDR2 is YYNGEE. DNA for the CDR3: TGTGCCAGCAGCGCCGGGACTAGCTCCGAGCAGTACTTC. Its protein product is CASSAGTSSEQYF.

The genes are TRBV7-9 and TRBJ2-3; 10 bases map to TRBD2. The CDR3 totals 16 residues. Germline values: CDR1 SEHNR, CDR2 FQNEAQ (reference sequence). Trimming cost V 5 bases and J 7 bases; bases outside gene matches: 12. The CDR3 sequence: CASSPWTSGPPYTQYF. The CDR3 coding sequence is TGTGCCAGCAGCCCCTGGACTAGCGGCCCCCCCTATACGCAGTATTTT.

The chain links TRBV27 to TRBJ2-7, with no clear D. The ends were cut back, 0 bases at V and 0 bases at J, with 18 bases in the middle. The CDR3 extends over 18 amino acids. Germline loops: CDR1 MNHEY, CDR2 SMNVEV (reference sequence). The CDR3 nucleotides read TGTGCCAGCAGTTTATCGGGTCACCCAGACATCAGCTCCTACGAGCAGTACTTC. Its protein product is CASSLSGHPDISSYEQYF.

This clonotype appeared a few times. The chain is built from TRBV12-3 or TRBV12-4 and TRBJ1-2, with D maybe TRBD1 (5 bases). The CDR3 is 13 amino acids. The ends were cut back, 1 base at V and 6 bases at J, with 9 bases in the middle. The chain's CDR3 is CASSLGSGDGYTF. The CDR3 region has the DNA TGTGCCAGCAGTTTAGGGTCGGGGGATGGCTACACCTTC.

This rearrangement joins TRBV30 to TRBJ2-1; a possible D gene is TRBD1 (5 bases). Trimming shortened V by 2 bases and J by 8 bases, and 7 bases separated the two germline ends. The CDR3 runs to 11 residues. From germline, CDR1 is GTSNPN and CDR2 SVGIG (reference sequence). CDR3 DNA: TGTGCCTGGAGTCTAGGGGATGAGCAGTTCTTC. Protein sequence: CAWSLGDEQFF.

The chain uses TRBV12-3 or TRBV12-4 and TRBJ2-5, with 8 positions matching TRBD2. The CDR3 is 15 amino acids. Trimming at V came to 6 bases and at J to 4 bases, leaving 10 bases not matched to a gene. CDR3 in amino acids: CASSRPPLAGETQYF. CDR3 bases: TGTGCCAGCAGCCGCCCCCCCCTAGCGGGAGAGACCCAGTACTTC.

The chain uses TRBV20-1 and TRBJ2-7; perhaps TRBD2 as D (6 bases). The V end lost 7 bases, the J end lost 1 base, and 11 bases lay between the germline ends. The CDR3 contains 12 residues. Germline V gene lookup returns CDR1 DFQATT and CDR2 SNEGSKA (reference sequence). CDR3 amino acids: CSGRGESYEQYF. CDR3 bases: TGCAGTGGCCGCGGGGAATCCTACGAGCAGTACTTC.

The chain combines TRBV28 with TRBJ2-5, with D possibly matching TRBD1 (5 bases). V lost 5 bases, J lost 0 bases, and 7 bases lay in between. The CDR3 consists of 13 residues. Looked up from germline, CDR1 is MDHEN and CDR2 is SYDVKM. Here the CDR3 reads CASSQGHQETQYF. CDR3 sequence (DNA): TGTGCCAGCAGTCAGGGCCACCAAGAGACCCAGTACTTC.

V is TRBV7-2 and J is TRBJ2-7, with 10 positions matching TRBD2. V gave up 5 bases and J gave up 0 bases; unmatched junction bases: 16. This CDR3 spans 19 amino acids. CDR1 is SGHTA and CDR2 is FQGNSA in the germline V gene. The CDR3 reads CASSRYRLAGSTSSYEQYF. The CDR3 coding sequence is TGTGCCAGCAGCCGGTACAGACTAGCGGGTTCCACGAGCTCCTACGAGCAGTACTTC.

This chain joins TRBV29-1 and TRBJ2-7; 9 bases are shared with TRBD2. The CDR3 length is 15 residues. With V trimmed by 2 bases and J by 7 bases, 12 bases remained unmatched. The V gene's germline CDR1 is SQVTM and CDR2 ANQGSEA. CDR3 bases: TGCAGCGTTGAACAAGGCCTAGCGGGGCCCTCGGAGCAGTACTTC. Translated: CSVEQGLAGPSEQYF.

The V gene is TRBV11-2, the J gene TRBJ1-1; D gene uncertain. The CDR3 runs to 14 residues. V dropped 0 bases and J dropped 1 base, with 6 bases sitting between them. Germline lookup yields CDR1 SGHAT and CDR2 FQNNGV. The CDR3 nucleotides read TGTGCCAGCAGCTTAGATTGGGGGAACACTGAAGCTTTCTTT. Translating gives CASSLDWGNTEAFF.

This sequence joins TRBV3-1 and TRBJ2-1; 8 bases agree with TRBD1. Germline CDR1 is LGHDT and CDR2 is YNNKEL (reference sequence). Trimming cost V 4 bases and J 2 bases; bases outside gene matches: 4. The CDR3 spans 15 residues. CDR3: CASSPDRDPYNEQFF. The CDR3 region has the DNA TGTGCCAGCAGCCCGGACAGGGACCCCTACAATGAGCAGTTCTTC.

V usage is TRBV18 and J usage is TRBJ2-1; D is possibly TRBD2 (6 bases). Germline V gene data show CDR1 as KGHSH and CDR2 as LQKENI. The CDR3 extends over 15 amino acids. V lost 2 bases and J 1 base, leaving 9 bases between the germline ends. The CDR3 protein is CASSPAGFSYNEQFF. For the CDR3, the DNA is TGTGCCAGCTCACCAGCGGGATTTTCCTACAATGAGCAGTTCTTC.

The gene calls are TRBV6-5 and TRBJ2-4; 8 positions agree with TRBD1. Germline loops: CDR1 MNHEY, CDR2 SVGAGI. The CDR3 spans 13 residues. Trimming removed 5 bases from V and 6 bases from J; junction bases left unmatched: 3. The CDR3 region is CASSTGQGNIQYF. The DNA for the CDR3 is TGTGCCAGCAGTACCGGACAGGGAAACATTCAGTACTTC.

The chain carries TRBV29-1 and TRBJ2-3, with D possibly being TRBD1 (5 bases). V was cut by 6 bases and J by 4 bases, with 8 bases left in between. Germline CDR1 SQVTM, CDR2 ANQGSEA. The CDR3 consists of 11 residues. This CDR3 is CSVPGSDTQYF. As DNA, the CDR3 is TGCAGCGTGCCAGGGTCAGATACGCAGTATTTT.